The rows below give T cell receptor beta chains drawn from one sample of a study of spatial heterogeneity in lung cancer. TCRdb reprocessed the 5' RACE reads via MiXCR and lists one record per CDR3 protein. The sample carries about 6,900 distinct CDR3 sequences, about 12% recorded once. The sample was lung tumor tissue, taken at surgery. The source of these receptors is a male donor with early-stage non-small cell lung cancer. Both conserved end residues are part of each CDR3. A D gene is named only where the DNA matches it firmly. Rows give clone size only sometimes, using once, few, many, or a class for an expanded clone.

cdr3_nt cdr3_aa j_call v_call d_call clone_size
TGTGCCAGCAACAGACGGGACACCTATGGCTACACCTTC CASNRRDTYGYTF TRBJ1-2 TRBV6-6 . .
TGTGCCAGCAGTGTCCGAGGGACCTACGAGCAGTACTTC CASSVRGTYEQYF TRBJ2-7 TRBV2 . many
TGCAGCGTTGAAGGAGGAAACACCATATATTTT CSVEGGNTIYF TRBJ1-3 TRBV29-1 . .
TGTGCCAGCAGCTTAGGACCGCAGAACACCGGGGAGCTGTTTTTT CASSLGPQNTGELFF TRBJ2-2 TRBV7-9 . many
TGTGCCAGCAGCCAGGCGGGTGGAAACACCATATATTTT CASSQAGGNTIYF TRBJ1-3 TRBV4-2 . medium-sized
TGCAGCGTTCAAAACTACGAGCAGTACTTC CSVQNYEQYF TRBJ2-7 TRBV29-1 . .
TGTGCCAGCAGCTTAGAGGGCGGAACCTCCTACGAGCAGTACTTC CASSLEGGTSYEQYF TRBJ2-7 TRBV7-2 . medium-sized
TGTGCCAGCAGCCCGTTCCGCCTAGCGGGGCCCTACGAGCAGTACTTC CASSPFRLAGPYEQYF TRBJ2-7 TRBV7-8 TRBD2 many
TGTGCCAGCTCACCGGGTCCAGTCTCTGGGGCCAACGTCCTGACTTTC CASSPGPVSGANVLTF TRBJ2-6 TRBV18 . .
TGTGCCAGCAGTTTAGCAGGGAGGACTGAAGCTTTCTTT CASSLAGRTEAFF TRBJ1-1 TRBV27 . medium-sized
TGCAGTGCTAGTTTGGGAGGGGGAGCGAACACTGAAGCTTTCTTT CSASLGGGANTEAFF TRBJ1-1 TRBV20-1 . many
TGTGCCAGCAGTTTAGGGACAGGGAGTTATGGCTACACCTTC CASSLGTGSYGYTF TRBJ1-2 TRBV12-3/TRBV12-4 TRBD1 many
TGTGCTAGCAGCCTTAGCGGGAGGCCGGGGAATGAGCAGTTCTTC CASSLSGRPGNEQFF TRBJ2-1 TRBV7-7 TRBD2 medium-sized
TGCGCCAGCAGCCAGAGGTCCCGGACAGGGGATTCACCCCTCCACTTT CASSQRSRTGDSPLHF TRBJ1-6 TRBV4-1 TRBD1 many
TGCAGTGCCGCCGGGCCTAGCGGGAGCCACGAGCAGTACTTC CSAAGPSGSHEQYF TRBJ2-7 TRBV20-1 TRBD2 many
TGTGCCAGCAGCGTAACTCCCCGCAGGACAGGGGTTGGGGCCAACGTCCTGACTTTC CASSVTPRRTGVGANVLTF TRBJ2-6 TRBV9 TRBD1 medium-sized
TGCAGTGCTAGAGATGGGGAGGGCCCATTCTACGAGCAGTACTTC CSARDGEGPFYEQYF TRBJ2-7 TRBV20-1 TRBD2 medium-sized
TGTGCCAGCAGTTACGCGACAGGACCCAATGGCTACACCTTC CASSYATGPNGYTF TRBJ1-2 TRBV6-2/TRBV6-3 . .
TGCGCCAGCAGCCACCTGGGACTAGCGGGAGAAGATACGCAGTATTTT CASSHLGLAGEDTQYF TRBJ2-3 TRBV4-1 TRBD2 .
TGTGCCAGCTCCCGACAAGCAACTAATGAAAAACTGTTTTTT CASSRQATNEKLFF TRBJ1-4 TRBV2 . medium-sized
TGCGCCAGCAGCCGGTTGGACCCAGGGCGGGAGCTGTTTTTT CASSRLDPGRELFF TRBJ2-2 TRBV5-1 . many
TGTGCCAGCAGCTCGGATCCCGGGACAGGGGGGACCGGGGAGCTGTTTTTT CASSSDPGTGGTGELFF TRBJ2-2 TRBV11-3 TRBD1 medium-sized
TGCGCCAGCAGCTTGCAGGGCGGGAATGCCTACGAGCAGTACTTC CASSLQGGNAYEQYF TRBJ2-7 TRBV5-1 . few
TGTGCCAGCAGTTTCGATCCGGGCCAACAGCCCCAGCATTTT CASSFDPGQQPQHF TRBJ1-5 TRBV12-3/TRBV12-4 . many
TGTGCCAGCAGCCAAGGGATGATTGGTACCTACGAGCAGTACTTC CASSQGMIGTYEQYF TRBJ2-7 TRBV3-1 . many
TGTGCCAGCAGCCAAGATTTTGGGGCACTCCAAGAGACCCAGTACTTC CASSQDFGALQETQYF TRBJ2-5 TRBV4-2 . many
TGTGCCAGCAGTTTTAGCGGATCCTCCTACGAGCAGTACTTC CASSFSGSSYEQYF TRBJ2-7 TRBV12-3/TRBV12-4 . many
TGTGCCAGCAGTGGGGGACAGGGGAGGCCCTATGGCTACACCTTC CASSGGQGRPYGYTF TRBJ1-2 TRBV28 TRBD1 medium-sized
TGTGCCACCGCGAGGGATGGCAATCAGCCCCAGCATTTT CATARDGNQPQHF TRBJ1-5 TRBV2 . many
TGCAGTGCTGCCGGACAGGTGGGGGGAAACACCATATATTTT CSAAGQVGGNTIYF TRBJ1-3 TRBV20-1 TRBD1 medium-sized
TGCAGTGTTCCGGGACAGGGCAATTCCAAAAACATTCAGTACTTC CSVPGQGNSKNIQYF TRBJ2-4 TRBV20-1 TRBD1 few
TGTGCCAGCTCGGGGGACACTACTTGGCCCCAGCATTTT CASSGDTTWPQHF TRBJ1-5 TRBV18 . many
TGTGCCTGGAGTAGGGTGGTGAACACTGAAGCTTTCTTT CAWSRVVNTEAFF TRBJ1-1 TRBV30 . medium-sized
TGTGCCAGCAGCGCAGGCGGGCCCTACGAGCAGTACTTC CASSAGGPYEQYF TRBJ2-7 TRBV7-6 . many
TGTGCCGGGGGCCCCTCCAGATCGGAGACCCAGTACTTC CAGGPSRSETQYF TRBJ2-5 TRBV6-1 . many
TGTGCTAGTGGTTTGGAGGCCCTTCAGGACACTGAAGCTCTCTTT CASGLEALQDTEALF TRBJ1-1 TRBV12-5 . .
TGCGCCAGCAGCCAAGAGACGGGAGGCTCGAACACCGGGGAGCTGTTTTTT CASSQETGGSNTGELFF TRBJ2-2 TRBV4-1 TRBD2 medium-sized
TGTGCCACCGCCGGCCTCCAAGAGACCCAGTACTTC CATAGLQETQYF TRBJ2-5 TRBV10-3 . many
TGTGCCAGCAGTCCCCCCCCTTGGGGTGAAGCTTTCTTT CASSPPPWGEAFF TRBJ1-1 TRBV28 . many
TGTGCCAGCAGCTTGGGGCCTTCCAAGCTGTTTTTT CASSLGPSKLFF TRBJ2-2 TRBV11-3 . many
TGTGCCAGCACCCCGGCGGGTAGGGGAGGGGTCAGCAATCAGCCCCAGCATTTT CASTPAGRGGVSNQPQHF TRBJ1-5 TRBV28 . many
TGCAGTGCTATACCTAGCGGGAGCCTCCTTGGCACAGATACGCAGTATTTT CSAIPSGSLLGTDTQYF TRBJ2-3 TRBV20-1 TRBD2 few
TGTGCCAGCAGCCCCTCGGAAGGATATAGCACAGATACGCAGTATTTT CASSPSEGYSTDTQYF TRBJ2-3 TRBV5-4 . medium-sized
TGCAGTGCTAGAAGCGGGACCGGGGAGCTGTTTTTT CSARSGTGELFF TRBJ2-2 TRBV20-1 . many